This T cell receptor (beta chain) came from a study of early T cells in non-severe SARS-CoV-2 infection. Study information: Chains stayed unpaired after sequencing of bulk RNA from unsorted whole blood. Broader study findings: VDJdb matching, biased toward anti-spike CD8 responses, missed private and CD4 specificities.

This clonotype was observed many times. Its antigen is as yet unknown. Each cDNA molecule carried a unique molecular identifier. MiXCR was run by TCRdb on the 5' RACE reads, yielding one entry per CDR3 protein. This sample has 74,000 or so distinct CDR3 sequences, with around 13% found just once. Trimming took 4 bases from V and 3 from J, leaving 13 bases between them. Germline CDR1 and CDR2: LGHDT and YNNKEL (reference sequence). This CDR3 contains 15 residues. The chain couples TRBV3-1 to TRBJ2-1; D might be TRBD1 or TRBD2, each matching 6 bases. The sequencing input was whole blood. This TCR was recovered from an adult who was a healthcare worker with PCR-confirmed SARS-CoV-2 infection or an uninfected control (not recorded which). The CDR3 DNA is TGTGCCAGCAGCCTGAGCGGAGGGGGCTACAATGAGCAGTTCTTC. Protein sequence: CASSLSGGGYNEQFF.